The T cell receptor beta chain under discussion was sequenced for a study of shared clonotypes between healthy human individuals. Each of the donors was a healthy adult who was HIV-negative and had not had a recent acute infection or vaccination. Investigators divided CD4+ cells into CD45RA+ naive and CD45RA-negative memory subsets. Produced via immunoSEQ multiplex PCR; TCRdb's table is partial and in-frame only. The table includes 650,000 to 800,000 clones, roughly 72% detected once. The receptor's source is a woman aged 25 to 39 in good health. The sequencing sample was made of memory CD4+ T cells sorted from blood. As for subset: CD45RA-negative fraction.

CDR3 in DNA: TGTGCCAGCAGCCGGAAGGCGGCTGGGGACTGGGAGACCCAGTACTTC. This codes for CASSRKAAGDWETQYF. The V call is TRBV4-2, the J call TRBJ2-5, with a tentative D call TRBD2 (6 bases). Germline V gene lookup returns CDR1 LGHNA and CDR2 YNFKEQ. This CDR3 is built from 16 residues. V was cut by 4 bases and J by 5 bases, with 20 bases left in between.